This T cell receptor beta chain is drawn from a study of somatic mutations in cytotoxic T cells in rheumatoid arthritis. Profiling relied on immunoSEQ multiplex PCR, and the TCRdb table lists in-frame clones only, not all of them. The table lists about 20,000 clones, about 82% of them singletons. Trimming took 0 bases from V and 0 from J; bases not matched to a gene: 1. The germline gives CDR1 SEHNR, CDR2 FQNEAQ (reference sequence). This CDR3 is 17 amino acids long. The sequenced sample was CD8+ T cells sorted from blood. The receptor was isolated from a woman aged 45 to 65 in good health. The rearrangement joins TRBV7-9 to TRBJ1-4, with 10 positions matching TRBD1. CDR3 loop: CASSLATGGPTNEKLFF. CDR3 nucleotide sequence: TGTGCCAGCAGCTTAGCGACAGGGGGCCCAACTAATGAAAAACTGTTTTTT.